This TCR beta chain was sequenced in a study of blood T cell repertoires in COVID-19. Overall study context: Acute-phase and convalescent COVID-19 samples originated in the United States, Italy and Spain. PBMCs, B-cell-depleted T cells, or T cells provided the cDNA or gDNA that made up the material.

Authors' methods: Reference gene primers were amplified, and this amplification served to estimate nucleated cell counts. This table comes from immunoSEQ multiplex PCR, and its TCRdb copy is limited to in-frame clones, with some not included. V, J and clone size derive from that table, while D and trimming were established from the DNA sequence. Here the sample spans about 210,000 clones, over 75% being singletons. V was cut by 0 bases and J by 7 bases, with 10 bases left in between. The germline V gene encodes CDR1 SQVTM and CDR2 ANQGSEA. The CDR3 has 13 residues. This clone was seen a handful of times. The Seattle patients, enrolled during active infection, were followed longitudinally.

Source material: peripheral blood. This chain links TRBV29-1 with TRBJ2-4; the D is unclear. The origin of this receptor is a woman between 65 and 79 years old with COVID-19, enrolled during active disease. CDR3 sequence (DNA): TGCAGCGTTGAAGAACCCAGAGGCAACATTCAGTACTTC. Translating it yields CSVEEPRGNIQYF.